This entry features one T cell receptor (beta chain) sequence. The antigen remains unidentified. A junction boundary mismatches the germline segment, possibly from a read error. The data originate from a study of T cells in Graves' hyperthyroidism and ophthalmopathy. Overall study: Blood from the periphery was taken at initial diagnosis, before any treatment. Study results and caveats: Most thyroid clonotypes expanded above 0.001 appeared in blood too.

Amplification of TCR beta CDR3 regions used RNA as the template. The HTBI primer set served for first-round RT-PCR of the TCR CDR3. Each CDR3 protein gets one entry after TCRdb re-called the multiplex PCR reads with MiXCR. Found here are around 760,000 distinct CDR3 sequences, roughly 32% of them singletons; the top ten hold about a third. The specimen sequenced was blood. This receptor was taken from a woman in her 40s with Graves' hyperthyroidism.

The CDR3 nucleotides are TGTGCCACCAGCAGTAGCCGGGTGGCTAGCGGGGGGGCGGAAGTTGCTTTCTTT. Protein: CATSSSRVASGGAEVAFF. The rearrangement uses TRBV7-3 and TRBJ1-1; D may be TRBD1 (6 bases). The length of the CDR3 is 18 residues. Germline V gives CDR1 SGHTA, CDR2 FQGTGA.